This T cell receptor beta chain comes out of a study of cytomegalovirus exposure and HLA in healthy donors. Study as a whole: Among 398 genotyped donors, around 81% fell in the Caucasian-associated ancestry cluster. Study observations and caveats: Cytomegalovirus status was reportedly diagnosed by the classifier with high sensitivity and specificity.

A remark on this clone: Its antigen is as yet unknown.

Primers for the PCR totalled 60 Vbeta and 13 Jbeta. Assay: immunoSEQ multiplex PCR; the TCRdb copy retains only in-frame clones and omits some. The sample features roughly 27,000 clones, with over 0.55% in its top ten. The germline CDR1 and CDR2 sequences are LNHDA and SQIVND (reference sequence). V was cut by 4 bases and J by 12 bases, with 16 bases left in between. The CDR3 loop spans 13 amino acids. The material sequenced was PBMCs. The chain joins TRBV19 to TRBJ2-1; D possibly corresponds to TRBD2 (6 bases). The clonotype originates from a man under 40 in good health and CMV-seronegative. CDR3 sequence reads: CASSTTSQTRQFF. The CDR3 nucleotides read TGTGCCAGTAGTACAACTAGCCAGACCAGGCAGTTCTTC.